This TCR beta chain comes out of a study of cytomegalovirus exposure and HLA in healthy donors. Regarding the study as a whole: Most subjects had HLA-A and HLA-B alleles reportedly predicted accurately by TCR beta sequences. Many donors carried some public TCRs, although rarity characterized most TCR sequences. Associated with cytomegalovirus, according to the listing, were 150 to 200 TCR beta chains. Looking again later, the authors saw that most CMV-associated TCR beta chains seemed HLA-restricted.

It was with 60 Vbeta and 13 Jbeta primers that the PCR ran. The repertoire was sequenced with immunoSEQ multiplex PCR; TCRdb's copy has only in-frame clones and lacks some. The profile shows 110,000 to 150,000 clones, around 10% of them singletons. The trim removed 2 bases at V and 4 bases at J, leaving 7 bases unmatched. CDR3 size: 15 residues. The V gene's germline CDR1 is MNHEY and CDR2 SVGAGI. This clone was counted a few times. Its antigen is as yet unknown. The sample consisted of PBMCs. The source of this sequence is a male donor in good health and CMV-seronegative. J is TRBJ1-2 and V is TRBV6-5; TRBD1 matches at 7 bases. DNA of the CDR3: TGTGCCAGCAGTTACGTACAGGGGCTACTCTATGGCTACACCTTC. It codes for CASSYVQGLLYGYTF.